These T cell receptor beta chains were read from a single sample in a study of response to subunit inactivated influenza vaccine. TCRdb re-called the RT-PCR reads with MiXCR, one entry per CDR3 protein. The table records roughly 790,000 distinct CDR3 sequences, 20% to 25% of them present only once. Material: PBMCs from blood, obtained about 5 days after vaccination. The receptors here all came from a man between 50 and 59 years old who received an inactivated influenza vaccine. Both conserved end residues are part of each CDR3. Each record gives: CDR3 length, clone size, D gene, V gene, J gene, CDR3 DNA, CDR3 protein. A D gene is named only where the DNA matches it firmly. Some rows have no size entry. The others give once, few or many, or a class for an expanded clone.

CDR3 length: 18; clone size: few; D gene: .; V gene: TRBV4-2; J gene: TRBJ2-1; CDR3 DNA: TGTGCCAGCAGCCAAGAACCCCCTAGCTCTTACTCCTACAATGAGCAGTTCTTC; CDR3 protein: CASSQEPPSSYSYNEQFF
CDR3 length: 15; clone size: many; D gene: TRBD2; V gene: TRBV6-1; J gene: TRBJ2-3; CDR3 DNA: TGTGCCAGCAGGCTAGCGGGGGGGCCCACAGATACGCAGTATTTT; CDR3 protein: CASRLAGGPTDTQYF
CDR3 length: 16; clone size: few; D gene: .; V gene: TRBV10-2; J gene: TRBJ2-2; CDR3 DNA: TGCGCCAGCCACCCGTCGGAAGGGCTGATTACCGGGGAGCTGTTTTTT; CDR3 protein: CASHPSEGLITGELFF
CDR3 length: 17; clone size: few; D gene: TRBD2; V gene: TRBV20-1; J gene: TRBJ2-1; CDR3 DNA: TGCAGTGCTAGAGATCCTAGCGGGAGATTTTCCTACAATGAGCAGTTCTTC; CDR3 protein: CSARDPSGRFSYNEQFF
CDR3 length: 20; clone size: .; D gene: TRBD2; V gene: TRBV6-2/TRBV6-3; J gene: TRBJ2-3; CDR3 DNA: TGTGCCAGCATCCCAAGCCAGCGGGAGGGCCTACATAGGGTGTCAGATACGCAGTATTTT; CDR3 protein: CASIPSQREGLHRVSDTQYF
CDR3 length: 16; clone size: few; D gene: .; V gene: TRBV10-3; J gene: TRBJ1-6; CDR3 DNA: TGTGCCATCAGTGAGACATGGAACCCCGGCGGTTCACCCCTCCACTTT; CDR3 protein: CAISETWNPGGSPLHF
CDR3 length: 17; clone size: .; D gene: .; V gene: TRBV4-2; J gene: TRBJ2-7; CDR3 DNA: TGTGCCAGCAGCCAAGATCGGGGGGCTACCAGCTCCTACGAGCAGTACTTC; CDR3 protein: CASSQDRGATSSYEQYF
CDR3 length: 10; clone size: .; D gene: .; V gene: TRBV10-2; J gene: TRBJ2-3; CDR3 DNA: TGCGCCAGCACGGGGGATACGCAGTATTTT; CDR3 protein: CASTGDTQYF
CDR3 length: 14; clone size: .; D gene: .; V gene: TRBV7-2; J gene: TRBJ2-2; CDR3 DNA: TGTGCCAGCAGCTTAGGGGCACAGGCCGGGGAGCTGTTTTTT; CDR3 protein: CASSLGAQAGELFF
CDR3 length: 13; clone size: few; D gene: TRBD1; V gene: TRBV6-2/TRBV6-3; J gene: TRBJ2-7; CDR3 DNA: TGTGCCAGCAGTTACGGGACAGTGTACGAGCAGTACTTC; CDR3 protein: CASSYGTVYEQYF
CDR3 length: 15; clone size: few; D gene: TRBD2; V gene: TRBV27; J gene: TRBJ2-3; CDR3 DNA: TGTGCCAGCAGCACCACACTAGCGGGAGCAGATACGCAGTATTTT; CDR3 protein: CASSTTLAGADTQYF
CDR3 length: 13; clone size: .; D gene: .; V gene: TRBV7-2; J gene: TRBJ2-7; CDR3 DNA: TGTGCCAGCAGCTCTCGGGTAGCCAACGAGCAGTACTTC; CDR3 protein: CASSSRVANEQYF
CDR3 length: 16; clone size: .; D gene: .; V gene: TRBV27; J gene: TRBJ1-6; CDR3 DNA: TGTGCCAGCAGGGGCTCCTATAGCTCCTATAATTCACCCCTCCACTTT; CDR3 protein: CASRGSYSSYNSPLHF
CDR3 length: 16; clone size: few; D gene: TRBD1; V gene: TRBV5-1; J gene: TRBJ2-1; CDR3 DNA: TGCGCCAGCAGAAGAGGGACAGTTAATAACGTGAATGAGCAGTTCTTC; CDR3 protein: CASRRGTVNNVNEQFF
CDR3 length: 17; clone size: many; D gene: TRBD1; V gene: TRBV24-1; J gene: TRBJ2-5; CDR3 DNA: TGTGCCACCAGTGAGACCGGGACAGTTATGTACCAAGAGACCCAGTACTTC; CDR3 protein: CATSETGTVMYQETQYF
CDR3 length: 15; clone size: .; D gene: TRBD1; V gene: TRBV5-1; J gene: TRBJ2-1; CDR3 DNA: TGCGCCAGCAGCTTGGAGGGACAGGACTACAATGAGCAGTTCTTC; CDR3 protein: CASSLEGQDYNEQFF
CDR3 length: 15; clone size: few; D gene: .; V gene: TRBV7-2; J gene: TRBJ2-5; CDR3 DNA: TGTGCCAGCAGCTTACGGTCCGGGGCCGCAGAGACCCAGTACTTC; CDR3 protein: CASSLRSGAAETQYF
CDR3 length: 17; clone size: .; D gene: .; V gene: TRBV12-3/TRBV12-4; J gene: TRBJ2-2; CDR3 DNA: TGTGCCAGCAGCCCGATGCCTTGGCGGGCGGGCACCGGGGAGCTGTTTTTT; CDR3 protein: CASSPMPWRAGTGELFF
CDR3 length: 8; clone size: .; D gene: .; V gene: TRBV29-1; J gene: TRBJ2-1; CDR3 DNA: TGCAGCGTTGGGGGTCGGTTCTTC; CDR3 protein: CSVGGRFF
CDR3 length: 16; clone size: few; D gene: TRBD2; V gene: TRBV4-3; J gene: TRBJ2-3; CDR3 DNA: TGCGCCAGCAGCCAAGATCTAGCGGGAGGGATGGATACGCAGTATTTT; CDR3 protein: CASSQDLAGGMDTQYF
CDR3 length: 15; clone size: .; D gene: .; V gene: TRBV7-2; J gene: TRBJ2-3; CDR3 DNA: TGTGCCAGCAGCTTCCGGACTAAACTGCCAGATTCGCAGTATTTT; CDR3 protein: CASSFRTKLPDSQYF
CDR3 length: 15; clone size: .; D gene: .; V gene: TRBV28; J gene: TRBJ2-3; CDR3 DNA: TGTGCCAGCAGTTTTTGGGGCAACAGCACAGATACGCAGTATTTT; CDR3 protein: CASSFWGNSTDTQYF
CDR3 length: 15; clone size: .; D gene: TRBD2; V gene: TRBV9; J gene: TRBJ2-1; CDR3 DNA: TGTGCCAGCAGCGTAAGTAGCGGGAGAGGTAATGAGCAGTTCTTC; CDR3 protein: CASSVSSGRGNEQFF
CDR3 length: 13; clone size: few; D gene: TRBD2; V gene: TRBV6-2/TRBV6-3; J gene: TRBJ2-3; CDR3 DNA: TGTGCCAGCAGTGTGACTAGCGGTGGTACGCAGTATTTT; CDR3 protein: CASSVTSGGTQYF
CDR3 length: 17; clone size: few; D gene: .; V gene: TRBV21-1; J gene: TRBJ2-4; CDR3 DNA: TGTGCCAGCAGCAACCTAGGGACTCATCCAGCCAAAAACATTCAGTACTTC; CDR3 protein: CASSNLGTHPAKNIQYF
CDR3 length: 13; clone size: few; D gene: .; V gene: TRBV6-5; J gene: TRBJ1-4; CDR3 DNA: TGTGCCAGCAGTTACACCTTTAATGAAAAACTGTTTTTT; CDR3 protein: CASSYTFNEKLFF